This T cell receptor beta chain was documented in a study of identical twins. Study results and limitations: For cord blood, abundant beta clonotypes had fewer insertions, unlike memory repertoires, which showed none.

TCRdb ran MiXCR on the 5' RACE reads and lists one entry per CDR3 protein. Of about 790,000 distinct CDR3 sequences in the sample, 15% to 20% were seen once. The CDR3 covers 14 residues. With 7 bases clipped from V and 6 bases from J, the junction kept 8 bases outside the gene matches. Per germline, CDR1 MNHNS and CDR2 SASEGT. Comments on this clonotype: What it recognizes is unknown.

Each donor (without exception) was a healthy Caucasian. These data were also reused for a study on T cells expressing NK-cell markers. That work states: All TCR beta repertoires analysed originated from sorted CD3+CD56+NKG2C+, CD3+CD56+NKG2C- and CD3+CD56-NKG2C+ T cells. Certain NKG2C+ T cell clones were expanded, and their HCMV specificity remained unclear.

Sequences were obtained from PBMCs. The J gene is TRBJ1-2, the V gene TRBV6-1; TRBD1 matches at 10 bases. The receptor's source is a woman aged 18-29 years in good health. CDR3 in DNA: TGTGCCAGCAAATTCCCGGGACAGGGGAATGGCTACACCTTC. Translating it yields CASKFPGQGNGYTF.